One sample yielded the 32 T cell receptor beta chains listed below, sequenced in a study of blood T cell repertoires in COVID-19. Measured with immunoSEQ multiplex PCR; TCRdb has only the in-frame clones, and not every one. Of around 170,000 clones in the sample, around 84% were seen once. Sequencing was performed on peripheral blood. All receptors derive from a man aged 25-45 years with active or convalescent COVID-19.

This chain connects TRBV9 to TRBJ2-7, with 7 positions matching TRBD2. CDR1 SGDLS and CDR2 YYNGEE come from the germline V gene. The V gene end was trimmed by 4 bases and the J gene end by 3 bases; junction bases not matched to a gene: 4. The CDR3 extends over 13 amino acids. The CDR3: CASSPGGGYEQYF. The CDR3 bases are TGTGCCAGCAGCCCTGGGGGGGGCTACGAGCAGTACTTC.

The chain employs TRBV24-1 and TRBJ2-1; 7 bases map to TRBD1. Looked up from germline, CDR1 is KGHDR and CDR2 is SFDVKD. The V segment lost 3 bases and the J segment 5 bases; nucleotides outside the gene matches: 9. The CDR3 runs to 16 residues. CDR3 coding DNA: TGTGCCACCAGTGATCGACAGGGAGACGGCCACAATGAGCAGTTCTTC. Protein sequence: CATSDRQGDGHNEQFF.

The chain recombines TRBV6-5 with TRBJ2-5; 10 bases match TRBD1. V lost 4 bases and J lost 3; bases outside the gene matches: 8. Germline V gives CDR1 MNHEY, CDR2 SVGAGI. The CDR3 has 16 amino acids. This CDR3 reads CASSWAEGQGKETQYF. The CDR3 bases are TGTGCCAGCAGTTGGGCCGAGGGACAGGGGAAAGAGACCCAGTACTTC.

The chain is built from TRBV6-5 and TRBJ1-5, with D uncertain. CDR1 and CDR2 from the germline V gene are MNHEY and SVGAGI. CDR3 length equals 15 residues. Trimming took 0 bases from V and 0 from J, leaving 6 bases between them. CDR3 in DNA: TGTGCCAGCAGTTACTCTCCTTATAGCAATCAGCCCCAGCATTTT. This sequence encodes CASSYSPYSNQPQHF.

The genes are TRBV7-9 and TRBJ1-3; 8 bases are a match to TRBD1. The V gene's germline CDR1 is SEHNR and CDR2 FQNEAQ (reference sequence). The CDR3 is 15 residues long. The V and J ends lost 5 bases and 4 bases, in that order; junction bases with no gene match: 7. The CDR3 reads CASSKQGAAGNTIYF. The CDR3, as DNA: TGTGCCAGCAGCAAGCAGGGGGCAGCAGGAAACACCATATATTTT. Supplemented by reference TRBV7-9 and TRBJ1-3, the full variable domain reads DTGVSQNPRHKITKRGQNVTFRCDPISEHNRLYWYRQTLGQGPEFLTYFQNEAQLEKSRLLSDRFSAERPKGSFSTLEIQRTEQGDSAMYLCASSKQGAAGNTIYFGEGSWLTVV.

This clone occurred once. This chain's CDR3 is CASSFRPQDGEQFF. The CDR3 DNA follows: TGTGCCAGCAGTTTCCGGCCGCAGGATGGTGAGCAGTTCTTC. The rearrangement links TRBV27 to TRBJ2-1; no firm D call. Deletions cut 3 bases from V and 9 bases from J, with 15 bases between. The CDR3 spans 14 residues. The germline gives CDR1 MNHEY, CDR2 SMNVEV (reference sequence).

The V and J genes are TRBV4-3 and TRBJ2-7, with D possibly TRBD1 on 6 matching bases. The length of the CDR3 is 14 residues. Germline CDR1 reads LGHNA; CDR2 reads YSLEER. Trimming stripped 4 bases from V and 1 base from J, with 11 bases between. In DNA, the CDR3 is TGCGCCAGCAGCCCAGGACAGTTTTCCTACGAGCAGTACTTC. The encoded protein is CASSPGQFSYEQYF.

The chain uses TRBV12-3 or TRBV12-4 and TRBJ1-1, with D unclear. The CDR3 consists of 11 residues. Trimming took 5 bases from V and 9 from J, leaving 10 bases between them. The CDR3 bases are TGTGCCAGCAGTCTGCAGTCGAAAGCTTTCTTT. Its protein is CASSLQSKAFF.

This clone appeared once. This sequence joins TRBV11-3 and TRBJ2-1, with D perhaps TRBD2 (5 bases). The CDR3 totals 17 residues. Germline CDR1 is SGHNT and CDR2 is YENEEA. V was shortened by 4 bases and J by 5 bases, with 21 bases between the two germline ends. DNA for the CDR3: TGTGCCAGCAGCTACACACAGAGGAGGACTTGGGACAATGAGCAGTTCTTC. Translated, it gives CASSYTQRRTWDNEQFF. Supplemented by reference TRBV11-3 and TRBJ2-1, the full variable domain reads EAGVVQSPRYKIIEKKQPVAFWCNPISGHNTLYWYLQNLGQGPELLIRYENEEAVDDSQLPKDRFSAERLKGVDSTLKIQPAELGDSAVYLCASSYTQRRTWDNEQFFGPGTRLTVL.

The table lists this clone with a few counts. Other DNA sequences in the same sample also yield this CDR3. This sequence joins TRBV30 and TRBJ1-5; TRBD1 matches at 7 bases. V dropped 3 bases and J dropped 4; count of bases not matched to a gene: 0. CDR3 length equals 12 residues. Per germline, CDR1 GTSNPN and CDR2 SVGIG (reference sequence). DNA for the CDR3: TGTGCCTGGAGCAGGGGGAATCAGCCCCAGCATTTT. Amino acid sequence: CAWSRGNQPQHF.

The chain couples TRBV7-2 to TRBJ2-3, with 10 bases fitting TRBD2. The V segment lost 2 bases and the J segment 1 base; nucleotides outside the gene matches: 3. This CDR3 is 16 amino acids long. The germline V gene has CDR1 SGHTA and CDR2 FQGNSA. In DNA form, the CDR3 reads TGTGCCAGCAGCTTAACCCTAGCGGGAGGCACAGATACGCAGTATTTT. Protein: CASSLTLAGGTDTQYF.

The gene calls are TRBV11-2 and TRBJ2-1; 11 bases line up with TRBD2. The CDR3 has 15 amino acids. Trimming at V came to 4 bases and at J to 5 bases, leaving 4 bases not matched to a gene. The V gene's germline CDR1 is SGHAT and CDR2 FQNNGV. The CDR3 nucleotides read TGTGCCAGCAGCTCGACTAGCGGGACAAACAATGAGCAGTTCTTC. As protein: CASSSTSGTNNEQFF.

V and J are TRBV5-4 and TRBJ2-3, with D possibly being TRBD1 (6 bases). The germline V gene has CDR1 SGHNT and CDR2 YYREEE (reference sequence). Between the trimmed V and J ends, which lost 0 bases and 1 base, there was a span of 15 bases. The CDR3 extends over 17 amino acids. In DNA, the CDR3 is TGTGCCAGCAGCTTGGGCCAGGGGAACTCGGGCACAGATACGCAGTATTTT. As protein: CASSLGQGNSGTDTQYF.

The chain links TRBV6-5 to TRBJ2-2; possibly TRBD1 for D (6 bases). Germline values: CDR1 MNHEY, CDR2 SVGAGI. The CDR3 totals 14 residues. V was shortened by 4 bases and J by 6 bases, with 12 bases between the two germline ends. The CDR3 here is CASSSSQGSGELFF. As DNA, the CDR3 is TGTGCCAGCAGTTCCTCACAGGGATCCGGGGAGCTGTTTTTT.

The V call is TRBV19, the J call TRBJ1-1, with D perhaps TRBD1 (5 bases). CDR1 and CDR2 (germline): LNHDA, SQIVND (reference sequence). The V and J ends lost 5 bases and 1 base respectively, with 11 bases between them. The CDR3 is made up of 14 amino acids. The CDR3 here is CASSVGRENTEAFF. CDR3 sequence (DNA): TGTGCCAGTAGTGTCGGCAGGGAGAACACTGAAGCTTTCTTT.

The chain uses TRBV29-1 and TRBJ1-5; tentative D call: TRBD1 (5 bases). Trimming left V 3 bases short and J 0 bases short, with 21 bases between. The CDR3 has 18 residues. The germline V gene has CDR1 SQVTM and CDR2 ANQGSEA. The CDR3 bases are TGCAGCGTTGATGGCCGAGACAGTCCTCACGATAGCAATCAGCCCCAGCATTTT. Encoded protein: CSVDGRDSPHDSNQPQHF.

The J gene is TRBJ2-7, the V gene TRBV2; 10 bases match TRBD1. CDR1 SNHLY and CDR2 FYNNEI come from the germline V gene. The CDR3 consists of 14 residues. With 5 bases clipped from V and 6 bases from J, the junction kept 7 bases outside the gene matches. The CDR3 nucleotides read TGTGCCAGCAGTCCGGGACAGGGGTCCCTCGAGCAGTACGTC. This translates into CASSPGQGSLEQYV.

This clone has more than one count but fewer than ten. The genes are TRBV5-1 and TRBJ1-6, with 7 bases identical to TRBD1. J was trimmed by 7 bases and V by 2 bases; bases with no gene match: 3. Per the germline V gene, CDR1 is SGHRS and CDR2 is YFSETQ. The CDR3 has 14 residues. CDR3 in amino acids: CASSLRQGNSPLHF. The CDR3 coding sequence is TGCGCCAGCAGCTTACGACAGGGAAATTCACCCCTCCACTTT.

The V and J genes are TRBV28 and TRBJ1-2; possibly TRBD1 for D (5 bases). V lost 3 bases to trimming and J lost 0 bases, with 8 bases between them. CDR1 and CDR2 from the germline V gene are MDHEN and SYDVKM. CDR3 length: 14 residues. The CDR3 region is CASSFDSPNYGYTF. The CDR3 DNA reads TGTGCCAGCAGTTTTGACAGTCCTAACTATGGCTACACCTTC.

The chain is built from TRBV30 and TRBJ1-1; TRBD1 matches at 10 bases. This CDR3 region has 12 residues. Germline loops: CDR1 GTSNPN, CDR2 SVGIG (reference sequence). Trimming took 2 bases from V and 11 from J; bases not matched to a gene: 5. The CDR3 DNA reads as TGTGCCTGGAGTACCCCGGGACAGGGGGCTTTCTTT. Amino acids: CAWSTPGQGAFF.

The chain has TRBV4-2 and TRBJ2-3, with TRBD2 matching over 11 bases. The length of the CDR3 is 19 residues. The V gene's germline CDR1 is LGHNA and CDR2 YNFKEQ. Germline trimming cut 4 bases from V and 0 bases from J; bases unmatched to any gene: 12. CDR3 residues: CASSPILAGESPSTDTQYF. The CDR3 DNA reads as TGTGCCAGCAGCCCCATACTAGCGGGGGAGTCCCCTAGCACAGATACGCAGTATTTT.

The chain recombines TRBV11-2 with TRBJ1-6, with TRBD1 matching 11 bases. This CDR3 has 16 residues. J was trimmed by 9 bases and V by 5 bases; bases with no gene match: 9. Germline lookup yields CDR1 SGHAT and CDR2 FQNNGV. The CDR3 DNA reads as TGTGCCAGCAGCGGCCGGGACAGGGGGTGGGGTTCACCCCTCCACTTT. This sequence encodes CASSGRDRGWGSPLHF.

CDR3 DNA sequence: TGTGCCACCAGTGATAGGGACAGGCGAGGTCGAGAGACCCAGTACTTC. It specifies CATSDRDRRGRETQYF. The chain links TRBV24-1 to TRBJ2-5; 8 nucleotides align to TRBD1. With V trimmed by 3 bases and J by 4 bases, 9 bases remained unmatched. CDR1 KGHDR and CDR2 SFDVKD come from the germline V gene. This CDR3 is 16 amino acids long.

V gene TRBV7-2 combines with J gene TRBJ2-5; 7 bases align to TRBD1. This CDR3 is 15 amino acids long. Germline lookup yields CDR1 SGHTA and CDR2 FQGNSA. The junction had 5 bases not matched to a gene; V was cut back by 0 bases and J by 4 bases. In nucleotides, the CDR3 is TGTGCCAGCAGCTTAGCAGGGGGCCGGGGAGAGACCCAGTACTTC. Protein product: CASSLAGGRGETQYF.

CDR3 protein: CASSPSGRAEYEQYF. The CDR3 DNA follows: TGTGCCAGCTCACCTAGCGGGAGGGCTGAGTACGAGCAGTACTTC. The chain uses TRBV18 and TRBJ2-7; 11 bases are shared with TRBD2. The CDR3 spans 15 residues. Germline V gives CDR1 KGHSH, CDR2 LQKENI. With 3 bases clipped from V and 4 bases from J, the junction kept 5 bases outside the gene matches.

The V call is TRBV19, the J call TRBJ2-2, with TRBD2 matching over 11 bases. The germline gives CDR1 LNHDA, CDR2 SQIVND (reference sequence). V shed 5 bases, J shed 4 bases, and the junction held 6 bases outside the gene matches. The CDR3 loop spans 16 amino acids. The CDR3 loop reads CASSLLAGGLTGELFF. In DNA form, the CDR3 reads TGTGCCAGTAGTCTTCTAGCGGGGGGCCTCACCGGGGAGCTGTTTTTT.

V usage is TRBV5-5 and J usage is TRBJ2-1; 10 bases align to TRBD1. The CDR3 runs to 13 residues. V trimming: 3 bases; J trimming: 8 bases; junction bases outside the gene matches: 2. CDR1 and CDR2 from the germline V gene are SGHKS and YYEKEE (reference sequence). The DNA of the CDR3 is TGTGCCAGCAGCTCGACAGGGGGCCATGAGCAGTTCTTC. Protein product: CASSSTGGHEQFF.

This sequence joins TRBV19 and TRBJ1-5; unclear D gene. Germline V CDR1 and CDR2: LNHDA, SQIVND (reference sequence). This CDR3 comprises 17 residues. With 8 bases removed from V and 0 bases from J, the gap between germline ends came to 20 bases. CDR3 nucleotides: TGTGCCAGTTCCTTCATCCACGGAGTATCTAGCAATCAGCCCCAGCATTTT. Translating gives CASSFIHGVSSNQPQHF.

The chain is built from TRBV30 and TRBJ2-5, with D maybe TRBD1 (5 bases). The CDR3 runs 14 residues. Germline assignment: CDR1 GTSNPN and CDR2 SVGIG (reference sequence). Trimming took 2 bases from V and 4 from J, leaving 14 bases between them. The CDR3 here is CAWSLQGPGETQYF. The CDR3 nucleotides read TGTGCCTGGAGTTTGCAGGGCCCCGGAGAGACCCAGTACTTC.

The chain employs TRBV7-9 and TRBJ2-1, with 15 bases lining up with TRBD2. There are 17 residues in the CDR3. V was pared by 4 bases and J by 6 bases, with 7 bases of the junction left unmatched. Germline CDR1 SEHNR, CDR2 FQNEAQ (reference sequence). In nucleotides, the CDR3 is TGTGCCAGCAGCTCGCGGACTAGCGGGGGGGCCTTCAATGAGCAGTTCTTC. Protein: CASSSRTSGGAFNEQFF.

This clone was seen more than once but under ten times. The chain carries TRBV4-1 and TRBJ1-5, with no clear D. This CDR3 comprises 16 residues. In germline, CDR1 is MGHRA, CDR2 YSYEKL. The V gene lost 1 base and the J gene lost 0 bases, with 10 bases spanning the gap. CDR3 residues: CASSQVTAGSNQPQHF. The CDR3 nucleotides read TGCGCCAGCAGCCAAGTTACAGCAGGTAGCAATCAGCCCCAGCATTTT.

The chain couples TRBV10-2 to TRBJ2-1, with TRBD1 identical over 7 bases. In germline, CDR1 is WSHSY, CDR2 SAAADI. The CDR3 covers 13 residues. V lost 6 bases, J lost 4 bases, and 3 bases stayed unmatched. The CDR3 DNA reads as TGCGCCAGCAGCGGGGACAGTTACAATGAGCAGTTCTTC. It encodes CASSGDSYNEQFF.